A selection of T cell receptor beta chains follows, all from one sample in a study of T cells in Graves' hyperthyroidism and ophthalmopathy. From the multiplex PCR reads, TCRdb called clonotypes with MiXCR, one entry per CDR3 protein. The sample has hundreds of thousands of distinct CDR3 sequences; about 14% are singletons. The material sequenced was blood. These receptors all come from a woman between 25 and 40 years old with Graves' hyperthyroidism that later progressed to Graves' ophthalmopathy. CDR3s include the opening cysteine and the closing phenylalanine or tryptophan. D genes are given only for firm matches. The size of a clone is reported for some rows only, either as once, few or many, or as a class for expanded clones.

clone_size	d_call	j_call	v_call	cdr3_aa	cdr3_nt
few	-	TRBJ2-1	TRBV6-1	CASSSYDSGDEQFF	TGTGCCAGCAGTTCGTACGACTCAGGGGATGAGCAGTTCTTC
many	-	TRBJ2-3	TRBV5-6	CASSLVQGYGTDTQYF	TGTGCCAGCAGCTTGGTTCAGGGGTATGGCACAGATACGCAGTATTTT
-	TRBD2	TRBJ2-1	TRBV27	CASSSVAGGFSSYNEQFF	TGTGCCAGCAGCTCGGTAGCGGGAGGGTTTAGCTCCTACAATGAGCAGTTCTTC
many	-	TRBJ2-3	TRBV4-1	CASSHSLVTDTQYF	TGCGCCAGCAGCCATTCTCTAGTTACAGATACGCAGTATTTT
once	-	TRBJ1-5	TRBV18	CASSPAVLGDQPQHF	TGTGCCAGCTCACCTGCGGTCCTTGGGGACCAGCCCCAGCATTTT
-	-	TRBJ2-5	TRBV7-2	CASSLGFQRWYF	TGTGCCAGCAGCTTAGGTTTTCAGCGGTGGTACTTC
many	TRBD1	TRBJ1-1	TRBV7-9	CASSLGTGISEAFF	TGTGCCAGCAGCTTAGGGACAGGAATCTCTGAAGCTTTCTTT
-	TRBD1	TRBJ1-6	TRBV27	CASRTGVSPLHF	TGTGCCAGCAGGACAGGGGTTTCACCCCTCCACTTT
few	-	TRBJ1-5	TRBV28	CASSLRQGLYQPQHF	TGTGCCAGCAGTTTGCGCCAGGGTTTGTATCAGCCCCAGCATTTT
many	TRBD2	TRBJ2-3	TRBV15	CATIPGGRTDTQYF	TGTGCCACCATCCCGGGAGGACGCACAGATACGCAGTATTTT
many	TRBD1	TRBJ2-7	TRBV20-1	CSARDGTGSYEQYF	TGCAGTGCTAGAGATGGGACAGGGTCCTACGAGCAGTACTTC
many	-	TRBJ2-7	TRBV28	CASKSQTPYEQYF	TGTGCCAGCAAGTCACAGACGCCCTACGAGCAGTACTTC
few	-	TRBJ2-3	TRBV6-2/TRBV6-3	CASTIQRTNTDTQYF	TGTGCCAGCACTATACAGAGGACTAACACAGATACGCAGTATTTT
few	TRBD1	TRBJ1-2	TRBV30	CAWINRGSEYGYTF	TGTGCCTGGATCAACAGGGGATCGGAGTATGGCTACACCTTC
-	TRBD1	TRBJ1-1	TRBV28	CASSSGTGGVTEAFF	TGTGCCAGCAGTTCCGGGACAGGGGGAGTCACTGAAGCTTTCTTT
many	-	TRBJ2-2	TRBV3-1	CASSLPGLRLDGELFF	TGTGCCAGCAGCTTACCGGGCCTAAGGCTTGACGGGGAGCTGTTTTTT
many	-	TRBJ2-2	TRBV12-3/TRBV12-4	CASSLGQGWELFF	TGTGCCAGCAGTTTAGGTCAAGGTTGGGAGCTGTTTTTT
many	-	TRBJ2-7	TRBV12-5	CASGLFAAAEQYF	TGTGCTAGTGGTTTGTTCGCTGCGGCCGAGCAGTACTTC
-	TRBD2	TRBJ2-3	TRBV4-1	CASSTGLAASTDTQYF	TGCGCCAGCAGCACGGGACTAGCAGCTAGCACAGATACGCAGTATTTT
-	-	TRBJ2-2	TRBV27	CASSPGASPASGELFF	TGTGCCAGCAGTCCCGGGGCCAGCCCGGCGTCCGGGGAGCTGTTTTTT
-	-	TRBJ2-1	TRBV2	CASSDRSHNEQFF	TGTGCCAGCAGTGATAGGTCCCACAATGAGCAGTTCTTC
few	-	TRBJ2-7	TRBV20-1	CSASLPYEQYF	TGCAGTGCTAGTTTGCCCTACGAGCAGTACTTC
few	TRBD1	TRBJ1-6	TRBV20-1	CSARSGLTGVVSPLHF	TGCAGTGCTAGGTCCGGGCTCACAGGGGTAGTGTCACCCCTCCACTTT
many	-	TRBJ1-2	TRBV6-1	CASSPPFPDPDGYGYTF	TGTGCCAGCAGTCCACCCTTTCCTGACCCGGACGGCTATGGCTACACCTTC
few	TRBD1	TRBJ1-1	TRBV19	CASPPGQVFLGTEAFF	TGTGCCAGTCCGCCGGGACAGGTATTTTTGGGTACTGAAGCTTTCTTT
many	-	TRBJ1-5	TRBV6-6	CASSYGGGEGRSNQPQHF	TGTGCCAGCAGTTACGGAGGGGGTGAGGGGAGAAGCAATCAGCCCCAGCATTTT
many	-	TRBJ2-7	TRBV6-1	CASSSRVGNYEQYF	TGTGCCAGCTCTTCCAGGGTGGGAAACTACGAGCAGTACTTC
few	-	TRBJ2-7	TRBV18	CASSPQPATQPDEQYF	TGTGCCAGCTCACCACAGCCCGCTACACAGCCGGACGAGCAGTACTTC
few	-	TRBJ1-5	TRBV19	CASSIETGNQPQHF	TGTGCCAGTAGTATAGAGACAGGCAATCAGCCCCAGCATTTT
-	TRBD2	TRBJ2-3	TRBV7-9	CASSLAGTSGRSADTQYF	TGTGCCAGCAGCTTAGCGGGGACTAGCGGGAGGTCGGCAGATACGCAGTATTTT
-	-	TRBJ2-1	TRBV27	CASPQSGRRYNEQFF	TGTGCCAGCCCCCAGTCGGGGCGGCGGTACAATGAGCAGTTCTTC
-	-	TRBJ1-2	TRBV18	CASSPRPGDGYTF	TGTGCCAGCTCACCCCGACCTGGGGATGGCTACACCTTC
few	-	TRBJ2-2	TRBV6-1	CASSEGERVRTGELFF	TGTGCCAGCAGTGAAGGTGAGAGGGTCCGGACCGGGGAGCTGTTTTTT
-	-	TRBJ2-3	TRBV4-2	CASSQDWIPAGPDTQYF	TGTGCCAGCAGCCAAGATTGGATCCCCGCCGGGCCAGATACGCAGTATTTT
few	-	TRBJ2-7	TRBV6-1	CASSTIRDTHRTSSEQYF	TGTGCCAGCAGTACAATTCGGGACACCCACCGAACGTCGTCCGAGCAGTACTTC
-	-	TRBJ2-1	TRBV24-1	CATSVAGNNEQFF	TGTGCCACCAGTGTGGCGGGGAACAATGAGCAGTTCTTC
many	-	TRBJ1-2	TRBV14	CASSQAREGGYTF	TGTGCCAGCAGCCAAGCCAGGGAAGGCGGCTACACCTTC
many	-	TRBJ1-1	TRBV28	CASSSPGLLMNTEAFF	TGTGCCAGCAGTTCGCCAGGGCTCCTCATGAACACTGAAGCTTTCTTT
many	TRBD1	TRBJ1-4	TRBV20-1	CSAFRGRGGTNEKLFF	TGCAGTGCTTTCAGGGGGCGCGGAGGAACTAATGAAAAACTGTTTTTT
many	-	TRBJ2-3	TRBV29-1	CSVERTGSVADTQYF	TGCAGCGTCGAGAGAACAGGGTCTGTGGCAGATACGCAGTATTTT
many	TRBD2	TRBJ2-2	TRBV30	CAWTTSGNTGELFF	TGTGCCTGGACAACTAGCGGGAACACCGGGGAGCTGTTTTTT